The 27 T cell receptor beta chains below were found in one sample sequenced in a study of T cell changes during pregnancy in multiple sclerosis. Produced via immunoSEQ multiplex PCR; TCRdb's table is partial and in-frame only. This table holds more than 35,000 clones, 85% to 90% found once. The source was CD4+ T cells from peripheral blood mononuclear cells, collected before pregnancy. The receptor set was obtained from a female donor with multiple sclerosis, enrolled in a pregnancy study.

The V call is TRBV5-1, the J call TRBJ2-5, with 11 bases fitting TRBD2. Germline lookup yields CDR1 SGHRS and CDR2 YFSETQ. The trim removed 4 bases at V and 7 bases at J, leaving 6 bases unmatched. The CDR3 runs 14 residues. Here the CDR3 reads CASSPTSGVGTQYF. The CDR3 DNA follows: TGCGCCAGCAGCCCGACTAGCGGGGTCGGGACCCAGTACTTC.

This clone was counted once. The chain joins TRBV7-2 to TRBJ1-5, with D perhaps TRBD1 (6 bases). This CDR3 is 15 amino acids long. Trimming took 3 bases from V and 5 from J, leaving 14 bases between them. Germline CDR1 is SGHTA and CDR2 is FQGNSA. CDR3 DNA: TGTGCCAGCAGCTTGAATACAGGGATGGATCAGCCCCAGCATTTT. Protein product: CASSLNTGMDQPQHF.

The chain recombines TRBV7-9 with TRBJ1-4; D gene uncertain. Trimming took 5 bases from V and 7 from J, leaving 17 bases between them. Germline-derived CDR1 and CDR2 are SEHNR and FQNEAQ (reference sequence). CDR3 size: 15 residues. CDR3 loop: CASSRHPVWSEKLFF. CDR3 nucleotides: TGTGCCAGCAGCCGGCACCCCGTCTGGAGTGAAAAACTGTTTTTT.

V usage is TRBV11-2 and J usage is TRBJ2-7, with TRBD2 identical over 7 bases. With 1 base clipped from V and 4 bases from J, the junction kept 7 bases outside the gene matches. The CDR3 is made up of 15 amino acids. Per germline, CDR1 SGHAT and CDR2 FQNNGV. CDR3 sequence (DNA): TGTGCCAGCAGCTTAGTATCTAGCGGAATTTACGAGCAGTACTTC. Translated: CASSLVSSGIYEQYF.

The rearrangement uses TRBV19 and TRBJ2-3; 8 nucleotides match TRBD1. The CDR3 has 15 amino acids. The germline V gene encodes CDR1 LNHDA and CDR2 SQIVND (reference sequence). After removal of 2 bases from V and 4 bases from J, the junction contained 5 bases not matched to a gene. The CDR3 region has the DNA TGTGCCAGTAGTATAACAGGGGGTCGGGCAGATACGCAGTATTTT. Translated: CASSITGGRADTQYF.

The gene calls are TRBV21-1 and TRBJ2-5; the table gives TRBD1 as D, unverified against the DNA. TRBV21-1 constitutes a pseudogene. There are 20 residues in the CDR3. This CDR3 is CASSKVHPCFDRGPRETQYF. Here the CDR3 DNA reads TGTGCCAGCAGCAAAGTTCACCCTTGTTTCGACAGGGGGCCAAGGGAGACCCAGTACTTC.

The chain joins TRBV4-2 to TRBJ2-2, with TRBD1 identical over 8 bases. The CDR3 is 16 amino acids. Germline CDR1 LGHNA, CDR2 YNFKEQ. V dropped 0 bases and J dropped 6; count of bases not matched to a gene: 6. In DNA, the CDR3 is TGTGCCAGCAGCCAAGAGGACAGGGTGAATGCCGGGGAGCTGTTTTTT. Residues: CASSQEDRVNAGELFF.

Only one count was recorded for this clone. V and J are TRBV29-1 and TRBJ1-2; a weak D match, TRBD1 (5 bases). The length of the CDR3 is 13 residues. CDR1 SQVTM and CDR2 ANQGSEA come from the germline V gene. V was pared by 0 bases and J by 4 bases, with 9 bases between. CDR3 residues: CSVEDLGGYGYTF. The CDR3 coding sequence is TGCAGCGTTGAAGATCTGGGGGGCTATGGCTACACCTTC.

The chain uses TRBV7-9 and TRBJ1-4; D not resolved. This CDR3 is built from 11 residues. V was shortened by 3 bases and J by 11 bases, with 7 bases between the two germline ends. CDR1 and CDR2 from the germline V gene are SEHNR and FQNEAQ (reference sequence). Written as DNA, the CDR3 is TGTGCCAGCAGCTTCGGAGAGAAACTGTTTTTT. This gives the protein CASSFGEKLFF.

CDR3: CASSSPPRDAGEKLFF. CDR3 nucleotide sequence: TGTGCCAGCAGTTCCCCCCCCCGGGATGCGGGTGAAAAACTGTTTTTT. J is TRBJ1-4 and V is TRBV28; D gene uncertain. The V gene lost 4 bases and the J gene lost 7 bases, with 19 bases spanning the gap. Germline V lookup: CDR1 MDHEN, CDR2 SYDVKM. CDR3 length: 16 amino acids. Full variable domain (remainder filled in from reference TRBV28 and TRBJ1-4): DVKVTQSSRYLVKRTGEKVFLECVQDMDHENMFWYRQDPGLGLRLIYFSYDVKMKEKGDIPEGYSVSREKKERFSLILESASTNQTSMYLCASSSPPRDAGEKLFFGSGTQLSVL.

The chain uses TRBV5-4 and TRBJ2-1; 14 bases fit TRBD2. V lost 5 bases to trimming and J lost 10 bases; unmatched junction nucleotides: 5. The CDR3 totals 14 residues. Looked up from germline, CDR1 is SGHNT and CDR2 is YYREEE (reference sequence). The CDR3 DNA reads TGTGCCAGCAGTCCTCGGACTAGCGGGGGGGAGCAGTTCTTC. Translation gives CASSPRTSGGEQFF. Variable domain in full (rest from reference TRBV5-4 and TRBJ2-1): ETGVTQSPTHLIKTRGQQVTLRCSSQSGHNTVSWYQQALGQGPQFIFQYYREEENGRGNFPPRFSGLQFPNYSSELNVNALELDDSALYLCASSPRTSGGEQFFGPGTRLTVL.

The genes are TRBV30 and TRBJ2-1, with TRBD2 identical over 13 bases. Trimming removed 5 bases from V and 6 bases from J; junction bases left unmatched: 4. This CDR3 comprises 14 residues. The germline CDR1 and CDR2 sequences are GTSNPN and SVGIG (reference sequence). The CDR3, as DNA: TGTGCCTGGGAACTAGCGGGGGGGTTCAATGAGCAGTTCTTC. Its protein is CAWELAGGFNEQFF.

The chain uses TRBV7-3 and TRBJ2-3; maybe TRBD2 (5 bases). Trimming pared 5 bases from V and 7 bases from J, leaving 16 bases between. Germline V lookup: CDR1 SGHTA, CDR2 FQGTGA. This CDR3 spans 14 amino acids. The DNA of the CDR3 is TGTGCCAGCAGCCCAAGCCCTAGCTCTTATACGCAGTATTTT. Protein sequence: CASSPSPSSYTQYF. Complete variable domain (other parts from reference TRBV7-3 and TRBJ2-3): GAGVSQTPSNKVTEKGKYVELRCDPISGHTALYWYRQSLGQGPEFLIYFQGTGAADDSGLPNDRFFAVRPEGSVSTLKIQRTERGDSAVYLCASSPSPSSYTQYFGPGTRLTVL.

V usage is TRBV6-1 and J usage is TRBJ2-5; tentatively, D is TRBD1 (6 bases). From germline, CDR1 is MNHNS and CDR2 SASEGT. Trimming left V 2 bases short and J 1 base short, with 17 bases between. The CDR3 length is 17 residues. DNA for the CDR3: TGTGCCAGCAGTGAAAGAGCAGGGACAACAATCCAAGAGACCCAGTACTTC. Protein product: CASSERAGTTIQETQYF.

The J gene is TRBJ2-6, the V gene TRBV5-4, with 7 bases matching TRBD1. Germline CDR1 is SGHNT and CDR2 is YYREEE (reference sequence). The V and J ends lost 1 base and 2 bases, in that order; junction bases with no gene match: 3. The CDR3 is made up of 16 amino acids. In DNA form, the CDR3 reads TGTGCCAGCAGCTTGAACAGGGGAACTGGGGCCAACGTCCTGACTTTC. Protein sequence: CASSLNRGTGANVLTF.

The chain has TRBV4-1 and TRBJ1-6; D perhaps matches TRBD1 (5 bases). Germline loops: CDR1 MGHRA, CDR2 YSYEKL. Trimming pared 0 bases from V and 4 bases from J, leaving 13 bases between. The CDR3 is 17 residues long. CDR3 bases: TGCGCCAGCAGCCAAGATTCCACGGCAGGGTATAATTCACCCCTCCACTTT. Translated, it gives CASSQDSTAGYNSPLHF.

The chain carries TRBV5-1 and TRBJ1-6; D unclear. Germline CDR1 reads SGHRS; CDR2 reads YFSETQ. The V end was cut by 7 bases, the J end by 8 bases, with 13 bases between. The CDR3 is 13 amino acids. CDR3 in amino acids: CASAETTDSPLHF. The CDR3 DNA follows: TGCGCCAGCGCGGAAACAACGGATTCACCCCTCCACTTT.

This rearrangement joins TRBV7-9 to TRBJ1-1; no clear D. Between the trimmed V and J ends, which lost 7 bases and 6 bases, there was a span of 15 bases. The V gene's germline CDR1 is SEHNR and CDR2 FQNEAQ (reference sequence). The CDR3 runs to 13 residues. The CDR3 nucleotides read TGTGCCAGCACCTGGGAGGCCGGCGCTGAAGCTTTCTTT. Translation gives CASTWEAGAEAFF.

The chain has TRBV15 and TRBJ2-7, with no clear D. The CDR3 is 13 residues long. The germline V and J ends were trimmed by 3 bases and 3 bases, with 9 bases remaining between them. CDR1 and CDR2 (germline): LNHNV, YYDKDF (reference sequence). As DNA, the CDR3 is TGTGCCACCAGCAGTAGTTATAACTACGAGCAGTACTTC. Encoded protein: CATSSSYNYEQYF.

Remarks on this clone: Lacking the conserved final phenylalanine or tryptophan, this CDR3 likely reflects a read error. No DNA is shown, since the ends of the CDR3 on it are uncertain; the CDR3 is the one TCRdb lists. V gene TRBV5-8 combines with J gene TRBJ2-7; the table assigns TRBD1, which was not confirmed against the DNA. The CDR3 has 8 residues if both end residues are counted. Germline lookup yields CDR1 SGHTS and CDR2 YDEGEE. Here the CDR3 reads CASSKQGT.

This rearrangement joins TRBV10-3 to TRBJ2-7, with 9 bases fitting TRBD1. Germline loops: CDR1 ENHRY, CDR2 SYGVKD. V lost 9 bases to trimming and J lost 2 bases; unmatched junction nucleotides: 5. The CDR3 has 13 residues. CDR3 in DNA: TGTGCCATTAATAGACAGGGGGCCTACGAGCAGTACTTC. Translation: CAINRQGAYEQYF.

The gene calls are TRBV5-8 and TRBJ2-5; unclear D gene. CDR3 size: 12 residues. V shed 0 bases and J shed 3 bases, with 3 bases lying between them. Germline lookup yields CDR1 SGHTS and CDR2 YDEGEE. In DNA form, the CDR3 reads TGTGCCAGCAGCTTGGATAAAGAGACCCAGTACTTC. It encodes CASSLDKETQYF.

This clone was counted a single time. The chain uses TRBV4-1 and TRBJ2-7, with D uncertain. With 2 bases removed from V and 3 bases from J, the gap between germline ends came to 17 bases. Germline V gene sequence: CDR1 MGHRA, CDR2 YSYEKL. The CDR3 is 16 residues long. This chain's CDR3 is CASSQQMENPYYEQYF. Written as DNA, the CDR3 is TGCGCCAGCAGCCAACAAATGGAGAATCCCTACTACGAGCAGTACTTC.

V is TRBV6-1 and J is TRBJ1-5, with 9 bases fitting TRBD1. V trimming: 6 bases; J trimming: 0 bases; junction bases outside the gene matches: 3. The CDR3 is made up of 15 amino acids. CDR1 is MNHNS and CDR2 is SASEGT in the germline V gene. CDR3 bases: TGTGCCAGCAGCCGACAGGGGGTTAGCAATCAGCCCCAGCATTTT. This gives the protein CASSRQGVSNQPQHF.

The J gene is TRBJ2-5, the V gene TRBV7-9, with 8 bases that match TRBD1. V dropped 7 bases and J dropped 8; count of bases not matched to a gene: 12. Germline CDR1 SEHNR, CDR2 FQNEAQ (reference sequence). The CDR3 covers 14 residues. CDR3 sequence (DNA): TGTGCCAGCATCCTCACAGGGGGTGGGTCAACCCAGTACTTC. Encoded protein: CASILTGGGSTQYF.

The chain joins TRBV5-6 to TRBJ1-3; D uncertain. CDR3 size: 15 residues. CDR1 and CDR2 (germline): SGHDT, YYEEEE. The ends were cut back, 0 bases at V and 0 bases at J, with 7 bases in the middle. The CDR3 protein is CASSLGAGSGNTIYF. DNA of the CDR3: TGTGCCAGCAGCTTGGGGGCAGGCTCTGGAAACACCATATATTTT.

V usage is TRBV11-3 and J usage is TRBJ1-3; D is ambiguous. Germline lookup yields CDR1 SGHNT and CDR2 YENEEA. V was pared by 4 bases and J by 3 bases, with 7 bases between. The length of the CDR3 is 13 residues. CDR3 sequence: CASSSGVGNTIYF. In nucleotides, the CDR3 is TGTGCCAGCAGCTCCGGGGTTGGAAACACCATATATTTT.